This T cell receptor (beta chain) was retrieved from a study of OX40 agonist ivuxolimab in advanced cancers. The overall study: Given to patients was ivuxolimab, an agonistic anti-OX40 (CD134) antibody. Partial responses were achieved by three patients, of whom one had hepatocellular carcinoma and two had cutaneous melanoma. Study outcomes and limitations: CD8+ T cells were the subset that, on average, had more expanded clones than CD4+.

Blood specimens came from baseline, cycle 4 day 1, and cycle 7 day 1. A note on this clone: The antigen remains unidentified.

CDR1 is SGHRS, CDR2 YFSETQ, per germline. This CDR3 spans 17 amino acids. V lost 3 bases to trimming and J lost 0 bases, with 18 bases between them. Clones were sequenced by immunoSEQ multiplex PCR, and TCRdb holds only the in-frame ones, with some missing. The repertoire holds approximately 9,300 clones, 60% to 80% seen once, with 46% in the top ten. The clonotype comes from an adult with an advanced solid tumor such as melanoma, head and neck, liver or kidney cancer. The chain has TRBV5-1 and TRBJ1-1, with a weak D call TRBD1 (5 bases). The sample in question was CD4+ or CD8+ T cells sorted from blood, obtained in a trial of the OX40 agonist ivuxolimab. The chain's CDR3 is CASSWPAGSGVNTEAFF. The CDR3 DNA follows: TGCGCCAGCAGCTGGCCGGCGGGGTCGGGGGTGAACACTGAAGCTTTCTTT.